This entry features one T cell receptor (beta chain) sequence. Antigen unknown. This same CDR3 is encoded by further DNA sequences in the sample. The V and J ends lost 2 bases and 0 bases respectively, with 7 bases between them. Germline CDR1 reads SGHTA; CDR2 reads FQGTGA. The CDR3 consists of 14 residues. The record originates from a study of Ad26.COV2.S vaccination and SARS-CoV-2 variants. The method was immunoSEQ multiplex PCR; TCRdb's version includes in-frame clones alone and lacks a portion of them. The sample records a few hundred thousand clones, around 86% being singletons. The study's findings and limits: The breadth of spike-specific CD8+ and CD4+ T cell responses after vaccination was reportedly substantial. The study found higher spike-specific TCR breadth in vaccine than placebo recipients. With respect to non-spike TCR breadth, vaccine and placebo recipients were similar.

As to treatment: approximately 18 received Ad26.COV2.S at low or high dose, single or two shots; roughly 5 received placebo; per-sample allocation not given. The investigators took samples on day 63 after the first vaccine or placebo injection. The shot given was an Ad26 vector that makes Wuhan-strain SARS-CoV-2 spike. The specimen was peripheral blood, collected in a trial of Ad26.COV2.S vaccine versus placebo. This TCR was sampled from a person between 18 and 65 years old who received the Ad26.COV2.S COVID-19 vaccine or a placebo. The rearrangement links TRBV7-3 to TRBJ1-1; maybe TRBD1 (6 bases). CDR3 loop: CASSLGGLNTEAFF. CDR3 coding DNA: TGTGCCAGCAGCTTAGGGGGGCTGAACACTGAAGCTTTCTTT.